One sample yielded the 18 T cell receptor beta chains listed below, sequenced in a study of T cells in Graves' hyperthyroidism and ophthalmopathy. It was RNA transcripts that yielded the amplified TCR beta CDR3 regions. First-round RT-PCR targeting the TCR CDR3 was performed with the HTBI primer set. TCRdb used MiXCR to reprocess the multiplex PCR reads, holding one entry per CDR3 protein. This repertoire shows some 180,000 distinct CDR3 sequences, less than 20% found once; its top ten account for roughly 55%. Input material: blood. The receptors shown here come from a woman in her 50s with Graves' hyperthyroidism.

CDR3 in DNA: TGTGCCAGCAGCACGACAGGGGTGGGTCAGCCCCAGCATTTT. Translating it yields CASSTTGVGQPQHF. The J gene is TRBJ1-5, the V gene TRBV28, with TRBD1 matching 8 bases. V was clipped by 6 bases and J by 6 bases; unmatched bases: 7. Germline V lookup: CDR1 MDHEN, CDR2 SYDVKM. The CDR3 is 14 amino acids.

This clonotype showed up just a few times. The rearrangement uses TRBV7-8 and TRBJ1-2; unclear D gene. Germline CDR1 is SGHVS and CDR2 is FQNEAQ. Trimming removed 5 bases at V and 8 bases at J, with 15 bases between. The CDR3 contains 13 residues. This chain's CDR3 is CASSELPDFGYTF. CDR3 DNA sequence: TGTGCCAGCAGCGAACTTCCGGACTTCGGCTACACCTTC.

This clonotype was seen at least ten times. The rearrangement links TRBV28 to TRBJ1-2, with D perhaps matching TRBD1 (6 bases). Trimming took 4 bases from V and 4 from J, leaving 10 bases between them. This CDR3 comprises 13 residues. CDR1 is MDHEN, CDR2 SYDVKM, per germline. DNA of the CDR3: TGTGCCAGCAGTTCCGGACAGATCTATGGCTACACCTTC. Amino acids: CASSSGQIYGYTF.

This clonotype was detected ten times or more. The chain has TRBV6-1 and TRBJ1-4, with D uncertain. Germline CDR1 and CDR2: MNHNS and SASEGT. The CDR3 length is 14 residues. The V gene lost 5 bases and the J gene lost 5 bases, with 12 bases spanning the gap. The CDR3 nucleotides are TGTGCCAGCAGTTTGGTACAGAGAAATGAAAAACTGTTTTTT. Translated: CASSLVQRNEKLFF.

The gene calls are TRBV20-1 and TRBJ2-2; TRBD2 matches 12 bases. Germline CDR1 reads DFQATT; CDR2 reads SNEGSKA (reference sequence). The CDR3 contains 18 residues. After removal of 3 bases from V and 2 bases from J, the junction contained 10 bases not matched to a gene. In nucleotides, the CDR3 is TGCAGTGCTAGGGAGCTAGCGGGAGGGTTGCTTAACACCGGGGAGCTGTTTTTT. This translates into CSARELAGGLLNTGELFF.

This clonotype was recorded a few times. This could be a read error, since a much larger clone is one nucleotide away. In this CDR3 the conserved last residue, phenylalanine or tryptophan, is missing, so a read error is likely. The chain carries TRBV7-8 and TRBJ1-1; 8 nucleotides agree with TRBD1. The junction had 2 bases not matched to a gene; V was cut back by 1 base and J by 4 bases. Germline CDR1 is SGHVS and CDR2 is FQNEAQ. This CDR3 is 14 amino acids long. CDR3 sequence (DNA): TGTGCCAGCAGCTTAGACAGGGGGATCACTGAAGCTTTCCTT. It codes for CASSLDRGITEAFL.

The V and J genes are TRBV2 and TRBJ1-5; TRBD1 matches 8 bases. CDR1 and CDR2 (germline): SNHLY, FYNNEI. Losses at the gene ends were 7 bases for V and 3 bases for J; bases not matched to a gene: 8. This CDR3 contains 15 residues. CDR3 in amino acids: CASTSGGAHNQPQHF. DNA of the CDR3: TGTGCCAGCACTTCAGGGGGCGCCCACAATCAGCCCCAGCATTTT.

J is TRBJ1-2 and V is TRBV5-1; the match to TRBD1 covers 7 bases. Germline loops: CDR1 SGHRS, CDR2 YFSETQ. This CDR3 spans 16 amino acids. V was clipped by 2 bases and J by 8 bases; unmatched bases: 15. The CDR3 here is CASSFGTLEGARGYTF. The CDR3 nucleotides read TGCGCCAGCAGCTTCGGGACGTTGGAGGGGGCGCGAGGCTACACCTTC.

This clonotype was seen repeatedly, ten times or more. The gene calls are TRBV2 and TRBJ2-7; 8 bases are shared with TRBD2. J was trimmed by 0 bases and V by 8 bases; bases with no gene match: 6. Germline V lookup: CDR1 SNHLY, CDR2 FYNNEI. This CDR3 spans 14 amino acids. The DNA for the CDR3 is TGTGCCAGCGGATTTAGCGGGGCCTCCTACGAGCAGTACTTC. Translated, it gives CASGFSGASYEQYF.

This clonotype has at least ten counts. The V gene is TRBV12-3 or TRBV12-4, the J gene TRBJ2-7; TRBD2 might be the D (5 bases). This CDR3 comprises 13 residues. V lost 8 bases and J lost 6, with 17 bases in between. CDR3 nucleotide sequence: TGTGCCAGCCGCACGGCGGGTTTAGGCGAGCAGTACTTC. Translation gives CASRTAGLGEQYF.

The table lists this clonotype with a count of one. J is TRBJ2-6 and V is TRBV6-5; TRBD1 agrees at 9 bases. V lost 4 bases, J lost 0 bases, and 4 bases stayed unmatched. Germline CDR1 reads MNHEY; CDR2 reads SVGAGI. The CDR3 extends over 17 amino acids. The CDR3 region has the DNA TGTGCCAGCAGTTCGAGGGACAGGGTCTCTGGGGCCAACGTCCTGACTTTC. Translated, it gives CASSSRDRVSGANVLTF.

This rearrangement joins TRBV10-3 to TRBJ2-1, with a tentative D call TRBD2 (6 bases). The V gene lost 0 bases and the J gene lost 13 bases, with 22 bases spanning the gap. The germline V gene encodes CDR1 ENHRY and CDR2 SYGVKD. The CDR3 runs to 16 residues. The CDR3 reads CAISESALDGGTIQFF. Written as DNA, the CDR3 is TGTGCCATCAGTGAGTCGGCTCTCGACGGGGGTACCATTCAGTTCTTC.

The chain uses TRBV7-3 and TRBJ2-1; D not certain. The germline V and J ends were trimmed by 5 bases and 1 base, with 21 bases remaining between them. The CDR3 length is 18 residues. The V gene's germline CDR1 is SGHTA and CDR2 FQGTGA. The CDR3 reads CASSLNSGARLSYNEQFF. CDR3 coding DNA: TGTGCCAGCAGCCTCAACTCTGGAGCTAGGTTGTCCTACAATGAGCAGTTCTTC.

This clonotype came up many times. The chain uses TRBV20-1 and TRBJ2-1, with D possibly being TRBD2 (5 bases). V lost 6 bases, J lost 3 bases, and 15 bases lay in between. There are 14 residues in the CDR3. Germline V gene lookup returns CDR1 DFQATT and CDR2 SNEGSKA (reference sequence). The CDR3 DNA reads TGCAGTGCCGCGGAACCTCGGGACTACAATGAGCAGTTCTTC. It translates to CSAAEPRDYNEQFF.

In this sample, this clonotype turned up many times. In DNA form, the CDR3 reads TGTGCCAGCAGTTTATCGGGGGGACTGGCTGCAACGACGCAGTATTTT. Translated, it gives CASSLSGGLAATTQYF. The genes are TRBV28 and TRBJ2-3; 7 bases fit TRBD2. Germline CDR1 is MDHEN and CDR2 is SYDVKM. The CDR3 consists of 16 residues. V was clipped by 1 base and J by 9 bases; unmatched bases: 13.

V usage is TRBV11-1 and J usage is TRBJ2-1; 10 nucleotides agree with TRBD2. V was pared by 8 bases and J by 2 bases, with 15 bases of the junction left unmatched. Germline V gene data show CDR1 as SGHAT and CDR2 as FQDESV (reference sequence). The CDR3 loop spans 18 amino acids. The CDR3 here is CASRRSGSGRSPYNEQFF. CDR3 coding DNA: TGTGCCAGCCGCCGGTCGGGTAGCGGGAGGAGTCCCTACAATGAGCAGTTCTTC.

This clonotype came up many times. The chain is built from TRBV29-1 and TRBJ2-3; 7 nucleotides match TRBD2. This CDR3 has 13 amino acids. Germline V gene lookup returns CDR1 SQVTM and CDR2 ANQGSEA. V dropped 1 base and J dropped 7; count of bases not matched to a gene: 5. The CDR3 spells CSVEGQGGNTQYF. As DNA, the CDR3 is TGCAGCGTTGAAGGCCAGGGAGGGAATACGCAGTATTTT.

This clonotype was found a few times. This chain connects TRBV19 to TRBJ2-5, with a tentative D call TRBD2 (5 bases). Germline V lookup: CDR1 LNHDA, CDR2 SQIVND (reference sequence). V lost 1 base and J 0 bases, leaving 9 bases between the germline ends. This CDR3 comprises 15 residues. As DNA, the CDR3 is TGTGCCAGTAGTATAGCTGAGGGCTACCAAGAGACCCAGTACTTC. Encoded protein: CASSIAEGYQETQYF.